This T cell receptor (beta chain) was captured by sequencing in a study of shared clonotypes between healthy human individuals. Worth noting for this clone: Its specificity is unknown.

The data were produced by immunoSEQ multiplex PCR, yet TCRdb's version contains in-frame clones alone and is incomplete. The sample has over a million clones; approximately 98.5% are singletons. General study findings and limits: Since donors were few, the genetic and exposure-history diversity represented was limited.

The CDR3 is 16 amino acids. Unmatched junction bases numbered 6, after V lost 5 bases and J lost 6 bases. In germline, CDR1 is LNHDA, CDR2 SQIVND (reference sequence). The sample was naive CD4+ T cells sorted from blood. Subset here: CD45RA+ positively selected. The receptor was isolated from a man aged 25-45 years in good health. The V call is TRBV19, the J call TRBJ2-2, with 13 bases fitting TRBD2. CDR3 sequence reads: CASSPGLAGISGELFF. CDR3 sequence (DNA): TGTGCCAGTAGTCCGGGACTAGCGGGAATATCCGGGGAGCTGTTTTTT.